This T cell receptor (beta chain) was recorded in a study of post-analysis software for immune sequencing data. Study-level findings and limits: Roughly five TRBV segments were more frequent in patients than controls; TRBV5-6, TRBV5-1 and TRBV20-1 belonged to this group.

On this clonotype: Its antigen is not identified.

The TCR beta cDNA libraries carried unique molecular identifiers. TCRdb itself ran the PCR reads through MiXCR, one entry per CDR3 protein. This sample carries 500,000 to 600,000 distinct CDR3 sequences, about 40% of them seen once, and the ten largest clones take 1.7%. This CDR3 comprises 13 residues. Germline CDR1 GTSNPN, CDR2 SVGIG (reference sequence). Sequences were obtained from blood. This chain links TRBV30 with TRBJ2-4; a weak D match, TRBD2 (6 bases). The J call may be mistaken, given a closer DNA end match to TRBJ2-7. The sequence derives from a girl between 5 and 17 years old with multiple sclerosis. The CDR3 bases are TGTGCCTGGAGTAGATCCGGGAGATCCGAGCAGTACTTC. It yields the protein CAWSRSGRSEQYF.